This is a list of T cell receptor beta chains from one sample in a study of OX40 agonist ivuxolimab in advanced cancers. TCRdb's copy holds only in-frame clones and misses some; the assay was immunoSEQ multiplex PCR. The profile shows roughly 40,000 clones, 82% of them singletons. Sequences were derived from CD4+ or CD8+ T cells sorted from blood, sampled in a trial of the OX40 agonist ivuxolimab. The receptors stem from an adult with an advanced solid tumor such as melanoma, head and neck, liver or kidney cancer. Each CDR3 is given with its conserved first and last residue. D genes are given only for firm matches. Where a row states a size, it is once, few, many or the class of an expanded clone; other rows omit it.

D	size	V	J	DNA	CDR3
-	-	TRBV19	TRBJ1-1	TGTGCCAGTAGTCGTCAGGCGTCGATGAACACTGAAGCTTTCTTT	CASSRQASMNTEAFF
-	-	TRBV11-1	TRBJ2-3	TGTGCCAGCAGCTTAGCTAAGTGGGCGCTTGCCACAGATACGCAGTATTTT	CASSLAKWALATDTQYF
TRBD2	-	TRBV30	TRBJ2-7	TGTGCCTGGAGCGGGACTAGCGGCCACTACGAGCAGTACTTC	CAWSGTSGHYEQYF
-	-	TRBV5-3	TRBJ2-3	TGTGCCAGAAGCTTGTGGCTAGCGATATGCACAGATACGCAGTATTTT	CARSLWLAICTDTQYF
TRBD2	once	TRBV29-1	TRBJ2-2	TGCAGCGCCAGAACGGGACTAGAGCCCGGGGAGCTGTTTTTT	CSARTGLEPGELFF
TRBD1	-	TRBV5-1	TRBJ2-7	TGCGCCAGCAGCTTGGGGGACAGGGTCTACGAGCAGTACTTC	CASSLGDRVYEQYF
TRBD2	-	TRBV6-6	TRBJ2-1	TGTGCCAGCAGTTACAGTCTAGCGGGAGTCAATGAGCAGTTCTTC	CASSYSLAGVNEQFF
TRBD1	-	TRBV11-2	TRBJ2-2	TGTGCCAGCAGCTTACTTAGACAGGGGGTGGCCGGGGAGCTGTTTTTT	CASSLLRQGVAGELFF
-	-	TRBV10-3	TRBJ2-3	TGTGCCATCAGTGAGTCGACTTTCACTAGTTCCTGGTCAGATACGCAGTATTTT	CAISESTFTSSWSDTQYF
-	-	TRBV11-2	TRBJ1-1	TGTGCCAGCAGCTTAGGACCCCTGTCATACACTGAAGCTTTCTTT	CASSLGPLSYTEAFF
-	-	TRBV5-1	TRBJ1-1	TGCGCCAGCAGCTTAGGGACTGAAGCTTTCTTT	CASSLGTEAFF
-	once	TRBV2	TRBJ2-3	TGTGCCACTCAGGGGCCCAGGCAGGATACGCAGTATTTT	CATQGPRQDTQYF
TRBD2	once	TRBV29-1	TRBJ2-7	TGCAGCGTTGCCGTACTAGCGGGAGCCCACGAGCAGTACTTC	CSVAVLAGAHEQYF
TRBD1	-	TRBV4-3	TRBJ2-7	TGCGCCAGCAGCCAAGATCTAGGGGGACAGACTATCTCCTACGAGCAGTACTTC	CASSQDLGGQTISYEQYF
-	once	TRBV5-6	TRBJ2-5	TGTGCCAGCAGCTGGACGGTTGGGGAGACCCAGTACTTC	CASSWTVGETQYF
-	-	TRBV7-2	TRBJ2-7	TGTGCCAGCAGCCCCTCGACTGTCTACGAGCAGTACTTC	CASSPSTVYEQYF
-	-	TRBV29-1	TRBJ2-7	TGCAGCGCCATAGTCCTCTACGAGCAGTACTTC	CSAIVLYEQYF
TRBD2	-	TRBV7-7	TRBJ2-1	TGTGCCAGCACCCCTGGCGGGAGCTCCTACAATGAGCAGTTCTTC	CASTPGGSSYNEQFF
TRBD2	-	TRBV27	TRBJ2-7	TGTGCCAGCAGTGTGGGAGGGTACGAGCAGTACTTC	CASSVGGYEQYF
TRBD1	-	TRBV13	TRBJ1-2	TGTGCCAGCAGCCGAGGGACAGCGAACTATGGCTACACCTTC	CASSRGTANYGYTF
TRBD1	-	TRBV29-1	TRBJ2-7	TGCAGCGTTATCGGGACAGCGAAATCCTACGAGCAGTACTTC	CSVIGTAKSYEQYF
-	-	TRBV27	TRBJ2-4	TGTGCCAGCACACCTCATCCGGGATTCCCCCTGTACTTC	CASTPHPGFPLYF
TRBD1	-	TRBV6-5	TRBJ1-5	TGTGCCAGCAGTTCAACCGGGACAGGGAGCAATCAGCCCCAGCATTTT	CASSSTGTGSNQPQHF
TRBD1	-	TRBV28	TRBJ1-1	TGTGCCAGCAGGGACAGGGGGAACACTGAAGCTTTCTTT	CASRDRGNTEAFF
TRBD2	few	TRBV9	TRBJ2-5	TGTGCCAGCAGCCCCCGAAGGCTAGCGGGGCAAGAGACCCAGTACTTC	CASSPRRLAGQETQYF
-	-	TRBV6-5	TRBJ2-7	TGTGCCAGCAGTCCCCCGTTCGCGGGTGTCTACGAGCAGTACTTC	CASSPPFAGVYEQYF
TRBD2	few	TRBV6-4	TRBJ2-3	TGTGCCAGCAGAGCTATAGCGGGGGGTCGCTCCCGAAGCACAGATACGCAGTATTTT	CASRAIAGGRSRSTDTQYF